Shown below are 26 T cell receptor beta chains from a single sample sequenced in a study of blood T cell repertoires in COVID-19. TCRdb's copy holds only in-frame clones and misses some; the assay was immunoSEQ multiplex PCR. The sample lists approximately 150,000 clones, around nine tenths occurring once. The sample was peripheral blood. These receptors were collected from a middle-aged man who had recovered from COVID-19.

J is TRBJ1-1 and V is TRBV11-2, with D tentatively TRBD1 (6 bases). CDR1 is SGHAT and CDR2 is FQNNGV in the germline V gene. V was trimmed by 6 bases and J by 10 bases, leaving 15 bases between them. The CDR3 length is 12 residues. The CDR3 loop is CASSGNRVLAFF. The CDR3 DNA is TGTGCCAGCAGTGGTAACAGGGTGTTAGCTTTCTTT. Drawing the rest from reference TRBV11-2 and TRBJ1-1, the complete variable domain is EAGVAQSPRYKIIEKRQSVAFWCNPISGHATLYWYQQILGQGPKLLIQFQNNGVVDDSQLPKDRFSAERLKGVDSTLKIQPAKLEDSAVYLCASSGNRVLAFFGQGTRLTVV.

This clone occurred once. The sample holds other DNA sequences that translate to the same CDR3. This chain joins TRBV18 and TRBJ2-2, with D tentatively TRBD1 (8 bases). This CDR3 comprises 15 residues. V lost 2 bases and J 5 bases, leaving 12 bases between the germline ends. Germline loops: CDR1 KGHSH, CDR2 LQKENI. CDR3 region: CASSPGQGGTGELFF. The DNA for the CDR3 is TGTGCCAGCTCACCAGGACAGGGAGGGACCGGGGAGCTGTTTTTT.

The rearrangement joins TRBV28 to TRBJ2-7; 8 bases fit TRBD1. J gave up 4 bases and V 8 bases, and 4 bases lay outside the gene matches. The CDR3 extends over 12 amino acids. Germline-derived CDR1 and CDR2 are MDHEN and SYDVKM. In DNA form, the CDR3 reads TGTGCCAGCCAGGGGGCCCTTTACGAGCAGTACTTC. Protein sequence: CASQGALYEQYF.

Comment on this clone: Different DNA sequences within this sample yield the same CDR3. This sequence joins TRBV11-2 and TRBJ1-5, with TRBD1 as a possible D gene (5 bases). The CDR3 extends over 16 amino acids. Trimming took 5 bases from V and 4 from J, leaving 18 bases between them. CDR1 and CDR2 (germline): SGHAT, FQNNGV. The CDR3 is CASSPGRGGLNQPQHF. The CDR3, as DNA: TGTGCCAGCAGCCCAGGGAGGGGAGGACTAAATCAGCCCCAGCATTTT. Based on the CDR3 plus reference TRBV11-2 and TRBJ1-5, the full variable domain is EAGVAQSPRYKIIEKRQSVAFWCNPISGHATLYWYQQILGQGPKLLIQFQNNGVVDDSQLPKDRFSAERLKGVDSTLKIQPAKLEDSAVYLCASSPGRGGLNQPQHFGDGTRLSIL.

The chain uses TRBV5-6 and TRBJ1-5; 8 bases line up with TRBD1. The CDR3 contains 16 residues. Germline values: CDR1 SGHDT, CDR2 YYEEEE. V lost 4 bases to trimming and J lost 1 base; unmatched junction nucleotides: 7. The CDR3 loop is CASSEQGASSNQPQHF. The CDR3 DNA follows: TGTGCCAGCAGCGAGCAGGGGGCATCGAGCAATCAGCCCCAGCATTTT. Using reference TRBV5-6 and TRBJ1-5 for the parts outside the CDR3, the full variable domain is DAGVTQSPTHLIKTRGQQVTLRCSPKSGHDTVSWYQQALGQGPQFIFQYYEEEERQRGNFPDRFSGHQFPNYSSELNVNALLLGDSALYLCASSEQGASSNQPQHFGDGTRLSIL.

The chain employs TRBV3-1 (or the pseudogene TRBV3-2) and TRBJ2-7; 8 bases align to TRBD1. The length of the CDR3 is 14 residues. Germline V gives CDR1 LGHDT, CDR2 YNNKEL (reference sequence). Trimming cost V 2 bases and J 6 bases; bases outside gene matches: 6. CDR3 DNA sequence: TGTGCCAGCAGCCAACAAGACAGGGGCGGCGAGCAGTACTTC. This codes for CASSQQDRGGEQYF.

The chain combines TRBV18 with TRBJ2-7; weak D call: TRBD2 (6 bases). Germline values: CDR1 KGHSH, CDR2 LQKENI. The CDR3 spans 15 residues. Between the trimmed V and J ends, which lost 5 bases and 2 bases, there was a span of 16 bases. CDR3 amino acids: CASSVGGQGAYEQYF. The DNA of the CDR3 is TGTGCCAGCTCAGTAGGAGGGCAGGGCGCCTACGAGCAGTACTTC.

This clone showed up many times. This chain joins TRBV11-1 and TRBJ2-2; 9 bases fit TRBD1. Looked up from germline, CDR1 is SGHAT and CDR2 is FQDESV (reference sequence). The CDR3 covers 16 residues. Trimming at V came to 5 bases and at J to 7 bases, leaving 11 bases not matched to a gene. The CDR3 here is CASSKRWTGEGGELFF. Written as DNA, the CDR3 is TGTGCCAGCAGCAAGAGATGGACAGGGGAGGGCGGGGAGCTGTTTTTT.

The chain is built from TRBV29-1 and TRBJ1-1; maybe TRBD1 (6 bases). V was pared by 7 bases and J by 1 base, with 13 bases between. The germline gives CDR1 SQVTM, CDR2 ANQGSEA. The CDR3 spans 13 residues. CDR3 DNA sequence: TGCAGCGCCGCCACAGGGACGAACACTGAAGCTTTCTTT. The encoded protein is CSAATGTNTEAFF.

The chain employs TRBV2 and TRBJ1-2; D is perhaps TRBD1 (6 bases). The length of the CDR3 is 14 residues. Germline CDR1 SNHLY, CDR2 FYNNEI. V was clipped by 10 bases and J by 4 bases, with 19 bases between them. This CDR3 reads CATSEGQTFYGYTF. CDR3 DNA sequence: TGTGCCACCTCTGAGGGACAAACCTTCTATGGCTACACCTTC.

The chain employs TRBV2 and TRBJ2-7; tentative D call: TRBD2 (5 bases). Deletions cut 4 bases from V and 7 bases from J, with 11 bases between. CDR3 length: 12 residues. Germline CDR1 SNHLY, CDR2 FYNNEI. In nucleotides, the CDR3 is TGTGCCAGCAGTGTTCTAGGAGGAGAGCAGTACTTC. Translating gives CASSVLGGEQYF.

This chain joins TRBV7-2 and TRBJ2-7; 8 positions match TRBD1. Germline lookup yields CDR1 SGHTA and CDR2 FQGNSA. The length of the CDR3 is 15 residues. J gave up 4 bases and V 6 bases, and 11 bases lay outside the gene matches. The CDR3 bases are TGTGCCAGCAGGGTGGGTGGGACAGGAAAATACGAGCAGTACTTC. Amino acids: CASRVGGTGKYEQYF.

V is TRBV5-1 and J is TRBJ2-3; D is possibly TRBD2 (5 bases). Trimming took off 0 bases at V and 2 bases at J, with 7 bases between the two ends. The germline CDR1 and CDR2 sequences are SGHRS and YFSETQ. This CDR3 has 14 residues. The CDR3 bases are TGCGCCAGCAGCTTGGGGACTGTCACAGATACGCAGTATTTT. Its translation: CASSLGTVTDTQYF.

The V and J genes are TRBV27 and TRBJ2-1; maybe TRBD2 (7 bases). The V gene's germline CDR1 is MNHEY and CDR2 SMNVEV (reference sequence). The CDR3 is made up of 16 amino acids. Trimming removed 3 bases at V and 1 base at J, with 13 bases between. The CDR3, as DNA: TGTGCCAGCAGTTTGATAGGGGGGGCTTCCTACAATGAGCAGTTCTTC. Its protein is CASSLIGGASYNEQFF.

The V call is TRBV3-1 (or the pseudogene TRBV3-2), the J call TRBJ2-5; D is possibly TRBD2 (6 bases). CDR1 LGHDT and CDR2 YNNKEL come from the germline V gene (reference sequence). Trimming took off 1 base at V and 5 bases at J, with 14 bases between the two ends. The CDR3 spans 15 residues. This CDR3 reads CASSQGRGWGETQYF. The CDR3 nucleotides are TGTGCCAGCAGCCAAGGGAGGGGATGGGGGGAGACCCAGTACTTC.

J is TRBJ2-5 and V is TRBV5-1; the match to TRBD1 covers 8 bases. The CDR3 covers 15 residues. Germline V CDR1 and CDR2: SGHRS, YFSETQ. V was pared by 4 bases and J by 4 bases, with 9 bases of the junction left unmatched. DNA for the CDR3: TGCGCCAGCAGCCCCGGACAGGGAGGAGTAGAGACCCAGTACTTC. Its translation: CASSPGQGGVETQYF. Drawing the rest from reference TRBV5-1 and TRBJ2-5, the complete variable domain is KAGVTQTPRYLIKTRGQQVTLSCSPISGHRSVSWYQQTPGQGLQFLFEYFSETQRNKGNFPGRFSGRQFSNSRSEMNVSTLELGDSALYLCASSPGQGGVETQYFGPGTRLLVL.

The chain combines TRBV7-2 with TRBJ1-5, with 7 bases fitting TRBD1. This CDR3 is 15 amino acids long. From germline, CDR1 is SGHTA and CDR2 FQGNSA. V was pared by 5 bases and J by 5 bases, with 9 bases of the junction left unmatched. This CDR3 reads CASSQQGTGDQPQHF. The CDR3 DNA is TGTGCCAGCAGCCAACAGGGGACCGGCGATCAGCCCCAGCATTTT. The complete variable domain, with remaining parts taken from reference TRBV7-2 and TRBJ1-5, reads GAGVSQSPSNKVTEKGKDVELRCDPISGHTALYWYRQSLGQGLEFLIYFQGNSAPDKSGLPSDRFSAERTGGSVSTLTIQRTQQEDSAVYLCASSQQGTGDQPQHFGDGTRLSIL.

This chain joins TRBV5-1 and TRBJ1-4; TRBD1 might be the D (5 bases). CDR3 size: 15 residues. The ends were cut back, 0 bases at V and 3 bases at J, with 9 bases in the middle. Germline loops: CDR1 SGHRS, CDR2 YFSETQ. The DNA for the CDR3 is TGCGCCAGCAGCTTGGAGCCAGGGCCTAATGAAAAACTGTTTTTT. Protein sequence: CASSLEPGPNEKLFF.

The chain couples TRBV5-1 to TRBJ2-7; possible D gene TRBD2, 5 bases. This CDR3 is built from 12 residues. V was pared by 7 bases and J by 5 bases, with 13 bases between. Germline CDR1 and CDR2: SGHRS and YFSETQ. The CDR3 is CASRADGNEQYF. DNA of the CDR3: TGCGCCAGCCGAGCGGACGGCAACGAGCAGTACTTC. The entire variable domain, with the rest obtained from reference TRBV5-1 and TRBJ2-7, is as follows: KAGVTQTPRYLIKTRGQQVTLSCSPISGHRSVSWYQQTPGQGLQFLFEYFSETQRNKGNFPGRFSGRQFSNSRSEMNVSTLELGDSALYLCASRADGNEQYFGPGTRLTVT.

This sequence joins TRBV4-3 and TRBJ1-3, with D possibly matching TRBD1 (5 bases). V was trimmed by 1 base and J by 0 bases, leaving 7 bases between them. Germline V gene data show CDR1 as LGHNA and CDR2 as YSLEER. There are 15 residues in the CDR3. CDR3 DNA: TGCGCCAGCAGCCAAGGGGGACTCTCTGGAAACACCATATATTTT. Translation gives CASSQGGLSGNTIYF.

The chain is built from TRBV7-8 and TRBJ2-1; TRBD1 matches at 10 bases. From germline, CDR1 is SGHVS and CDR2 FQNEAQ. This CDR3 is built from 15 residues. Germline trimming cut 3 bases from V and 7 bases from J; bases unmatched to any gene: 6. The CDR3 spells CASSLAGTGENEQFF. The CDR3, as DNA: TGTGCCAGCAGCTTGGCCGGGACAGGGGAAAATGAGCAGTTCTTC.

This chain's CDR3 is CASSRPGQNYGYTF. The CDR3 region has the DNA TGTGCCAGCAGCCGTCCTGGACAGAACTATGGCTACACCTTC. This rearrangement joins TRBV5-6 to TRBJ1-2; possible D gene TRBD1, 6 bases. The CDR3 consists of 14 residues. Germline loops: CDR1 SGHDT, CDR2 YYEEEE. Between the trimmed V and J ends, which lost 4 bases and 2 bases, there was a span of 12 bases.

J is TRBJ1-1 and V is TRBV6-6, with D unclear. CDR1 is MNHNY, CDR2 SVGAGI, per germline (reference sequence). The CDR3 spans 11 residues. V lost 7 bases to trimming and J lost 4 bases, with 7 bases between them. The CDR3 is CASKEGTEAFF. DNA for the CDR3: TGTGCCAGCAAGGAGGGCACTGAAGCTTTCTTT.

J is TRBJ1-2 and V is TRBV4-3; D call uncertain. The V end lost 0 bases, the J end lost 2 bases, and 4 bases lay between the germline ends. Germline V gene data show CDR1 as LGHNA and CDR2 as YSLEER. The CDR3 is 13 amino acids. The CDR3 region has the DNA TGCGCCAGCAGCCAAGACCTCAACTATGGCTACACCTTC. Encoded protein: CASSQDLNYGYTF.

This chain uses TRBV3-1 (or the pseudogene TRBV3-2) with TRBJ2-7; TRBD1 matches 7 bases. The CDR3 totals 15 residues. From germline, CDR1 is LGHDT and CDR2 YNNKEL (reference sequence). V was pared by 5 bases and J by 0 bases, with 7 bases of the junction left unmatched. CDR3 region: CASSTGVLSSYEQYF. The CDR3 DNA is TGTGCCAGCAGCACAGGGGTCTTGAGCTCCTACGAGCAGTACTTC.

The chain combines TRBV5-1 with TRBJ1-1; D unresolved. From germline, CDR1 is SGHRS and CDR2 YFSETQ. The CDR3 length is 14 residues. V was clipped by 2 bases and J by 0 bases, with 8 bases between them. The CDR3 sequence is CASSFELLNTEAFF. The CDR3 DNA sequence: TGCGCCAGCAGCTTCGAGCTCCTGAACACTGAAGCTTTCTTT. The whole variable domain, filled in from reference TRBV5-1 and TRBJ1-1, reads KAGVTQTPRYLIKTRGQQVTLSCSPISGHRSVSWYQQTPGQGLQFLFEYFSETQRNKGNFPGRFSGRQFSNSRSEMNVSTLELGDSALYLCASSFELLNTEAFFGQGTRLTVV.